The present T cell receptor (beta chain) was sequenced within a study of shared clonotypes between healthy human individuals (dated by TCRdb to the early 2020s). In terms of the full investigation: The cohort comprised two women and a few men aged 18 to 49 years. Between about 0.85 and 8.9 billion PBMCs per donor were obtained by leukapheresis. Per donor, three plates each were used for CD4 naive and CD4 memory, two for CD8 naive, and one for CD8 memory. The study deeply sequenced blood TCR repertoires of about 5 healthy adults to estimate repertoire size and the extent of clonotype sharing between individuals. To increase sequencing depth and limit assay-specific biases, TCR repertoire library preparation and sequencing were carried out by different laboratories using diverse techniques.

The germline V gene (reference sequence) sets CDR1 to LNHDA and CDR2 to SQIVND. The germline V end is reduced by 6 bases and the J end by 5 bases; junction bases left unmatched: 10. The CDR3 has 15 amino acids, counting the end cysteine and phenylalanine. This entry keeps only the CDR3 DNA: 45 bases, framed from base 1. On this clone: The antigen this receptor binds is unknown. The sample holds no much larger clone one base away, and base qualities are not on file.

CD8 naive samples were CD45RO-negative cells positively selected for CCR7, giving a CD45RA+CCR7+ population that excluded TemRA cells. The donors were healthy, HIV-negative adults with no recently reported acute infections or vaccinations. Every donor was a Caucasian adult living in Nashville, Tennessee, USA. Blood was obtained by leukapheresis, after which PBMCs were separated by Ficoll-Histopaque density gradient centrifugation and cryopreserved in liquid nitrogen vapor phase. Analytical flow cytometry was used to check the purity and quantity of each magnetically sorted T cell population. From each sorted fraction, genomic DNA was isolated and quantified by UV absorbance on a Nanodrop 2000c. The paper as a whole reports these results and caveats: Across four donors, approximately 5% of naive CD4, roughly 3.5% of naive CD8, 2% to 2.5% of memory CD4, and 0.4% to 0.45% of memory CD8 clonotypes were shared. Larger estimated clonotype richness was generally found for naive subsets than for memory subsets. Sampling was restricted to blood, and TCR repertoires in tissues likely differ from the TCR repertoires found in blood. Based on pairwise subsampling, the degree of clonotype sharing among donors was expected to be affected by sequencing depth. The small number of donors limited the genetic and exposure-history diversity represented. Incomplete sequencing was indicated by rarefaction of sorted-subset datasets, despite the large sequencing depth. Higher generation probabilities were observed for clonotypes shared by all four sorted-subset donors than for non-shared clonotypes.

Using the deep immunoSEQ assay, TCR CDR3 regions were amplified from genomic DNA by multiplex PCR. Extracted genomic DNA from each cell subset was spread evenly across all wells of several immunoSEQ 96-well plates, with each plate serving as a replicate. Each replicate PCR for sorted subsets received about 200 ng genomic DNA, equal to around 32,000 T cell genomes. The purified libraries were quantified using a Qubit 3.0 fluorometer, sized with a Bioanalyzer 2100, and then quantified again using the KAPA Library Quantification kit. A separate single-read 150-cycle Illumina NextSeq 550 flow cell was used to sequence each immunoSEQ 96-well plate. The published analysis was carried out like this. Because only junctional sequences without quality scores were contained in the immunoSEQ output, filtering matching that applied to full-length reads could not be performed. To assign V/J genes and CDR3, sequences were annotated against IMGT germline references using PyIR, a Python wrapper for IgBLAST v1.9. Any read was removed if the V/J assignment was weak (E-value above 1e-6), the CDR3 was missing, or the read contained stop codons, out-of-frame junctions, or ambiguous translated residues. V3J clonotypes were defined by identical inferred V gene, J gene, and CDR3 amino acid sequence. Percentage overlap between repertoires was computed as shared unique clonotypes divided by the size of the smaller repertoire. Repertoire richness was assessed with RTK rarefaction, the Chao1 estimator, and Recon v2.1 estimates of unobserved clonotypes. Generation probabilities for all TCRbeta clonotypes obtained by the gDNA method from several donors were computed using OLGA. TCRdb obtained this table from immuneACCESS and retained in-frame rearrangements with V and J assigned. These tables miss some clones; where compared with another copy, unresolved V genes account for less than half of the shortfall, and the remainder is unexplained. That table gives V, J and clone size, and the DNA gave D and trimming. Across this sample there are around 610,000 clones, with approximately 96% seen only once. 0.11% of the sample is taken by the ten largest.

The receptor's source is a woman aged 25 to 39 in good health. The sequence links TRBV19 to TRBJ1-1; TRBD1 fits 9 bases in the junction. Sequencing used naive CD8+ T cells sorted from blood. Sample cell subset or site, as interpreted from the label and publication: CD45RA+CCR7+. The bases are TGTGCCAGTAGCGACCTTTTGACAGGGGGTACTGAAGCTTTCTTT. The encoded protein is CASSDLLTGGTEAFF. The entire variable domain, with the stretches around the CDR3 drawn from the reference TRBV19 and TRBJ1-1 proteins, is DGGITQSPKYLFRKEGQNVTLSCEQNLNHDAMYWYRQDPGQGLRLIYYSQIVNDFQKGDIAEGYSVSREKKESFPLTVTSAQKNPTAFYLCASSDLLTGGTEAFFGQGTRLTVV.